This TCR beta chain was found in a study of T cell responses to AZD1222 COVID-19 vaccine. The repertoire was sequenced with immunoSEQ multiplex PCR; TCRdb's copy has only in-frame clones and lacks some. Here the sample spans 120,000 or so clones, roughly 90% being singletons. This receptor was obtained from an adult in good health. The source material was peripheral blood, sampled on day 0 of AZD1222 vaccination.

DNA for the CDR3: TGTGCCAGCAGCTTTGGGGGCGGCTCCTACGAGCAGTACTTC. Residues: CASSFGGGSYEQYF. The chain has TRBV7-9 and TRBJ2-7, with a weak D call TRBD1 (6 bases). CDR3 length: 14 amino acids. Germline V gene lookup returns CDR1 SEHNR and CDR2 FQNEAQ (reference sequence). Trimming stripped 3 bases from V and 0 bases from J, with 9 bases between.